This T cell receptor beta chain was retrieved from a study of T cell repertoires in cytomegalovirus infection. Study as a whole: Public TCR beta signatures were indicative of both CMV infection and a matching HLA type. Study-level results: Summed public TCR beta family frequency identified CMV carriers bearing the relevant HLA.

The CDR3 loop spans 13 amino acids. With V trimmed by 5 bases and J by 6 bases, 5 bases remained unmatched. Concerning this clonotype: Its target is unknown.

MiXCR, run by TCRdb on the reads, gives a single entry per CDR3 protein. The sample lists about 350,000 distinct CDR3 sequences; roughly 36% were seen once. The material sequenced was cultured PBMCs, taken from culture after CMV antigen stimulation. The V and J genes are TRBV12-3 or TRBV12-4 and TRBJ2-3; 7 bases align to TRBD2. This receptor was identified in a human donor in good health (CMV status not recorded). Some clones in this sample may be carry-over from other donors' samples. The CDR3 here is CASSGLDRDTQYF. CDR3 nucleotides: TGTGCCAGCAGTGGACTAGACCGGGATACGCAGTATTTT.